This T cell receptor (beta chain) derives from a study of T-cell reconstitution after alpha-beta-depleted transplantation in children. Findings of the study overall: Surviving thymic progenitors and recipient T cells were the source of high TCRbeta diversity at day 60 in some patients.

In germline, CDR1 is MNHEY, CDR2 SMNVEV (reference sequence). Unmatched junction bases numbered 9, after V lost 4 bases and J lost 4 bases. CDR3 length: 15 amino acids. Preparation of the TCRbeta library used unique molecular identifiers. TCRdb ran MiXCR on the PCR reads and lists one entry per CDR3 protein. The sample lists around 450,000 distinct CDR3 sequences, about 40% occurring once. As regards this clonotype: Its specificity is unknown.

The sequenced sample was PBMCs, obtained before TCRalphabeta/CD19-depleted stem cell transplant. This receptor was obtained from a girl aged 2 to 9 with aplastic anemia, due to receive a stem cell transplant. The rearrangement uses TRBV27 and TRBJ2-7, with TRBD2 matching over 8 bases. The CDR3 DNA reads as TGTGCCAGCAGTTCCCCGGGACTAGGGGCTTACGAGCAGTACTTC. Its translation is CASSSPGLGAYEQYF.